Given below is one T cell receptor (beta chain) in context. Its antigen remains unidentified. Method: immunoSEQ multiplex PCR; TCRdb's copy keeps in-frame clones and lacks some. Of 25,000 to 35,000 clones in the sample, over 75% were seen once. The sample is drawn from a study of tissue T cells after allogeneic stem cell transplantation. Turning to the study itself: Of the grafts for graft-versus-host disease patients, several were unmodified and three CD34-selected.

The CDR3 consists of 20 residues. V lost 3 bases to trimming and J lost 1 base; unmatched junction nucleotides: 18. From germline, CDR1 is MNHEY and CDR2 SMNVEV (reference sequence). Study findings and constraints: Motif-based clustering found tissue-specific repertoire signatures shared across patients, though few clones were shared. Alloreactivity or antigen specificity of tissue TCRs was not determined; some clones might be host cells.

The sample consisted of blood, taken before transplantation. The TCR sequence derives from a woman aged 18 to 50 who later had graft-versus-host disease after an allogeneic stem cell transplant. The genes are TRBV27 and TRBJ2-1; 7 positions match TRBD2. CDR3 sequence reads: CASSFKLAPNYPPSYNEQFF. The CDR3 DNA reads TGTGCCAGCAGTTTTAAACTAGCGCCCAACTACCCCCCATCCTACAATGAGCAGTTCTTC.